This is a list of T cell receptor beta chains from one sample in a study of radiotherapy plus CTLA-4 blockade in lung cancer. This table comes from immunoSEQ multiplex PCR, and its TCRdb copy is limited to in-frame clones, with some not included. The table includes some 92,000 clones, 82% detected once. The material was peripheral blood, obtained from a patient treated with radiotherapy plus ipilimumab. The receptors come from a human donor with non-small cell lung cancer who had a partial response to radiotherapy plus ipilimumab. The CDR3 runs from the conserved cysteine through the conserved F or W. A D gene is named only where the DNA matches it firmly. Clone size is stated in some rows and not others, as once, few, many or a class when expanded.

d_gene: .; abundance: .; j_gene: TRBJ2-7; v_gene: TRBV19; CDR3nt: TGTGCCAGTAACGGACGGGACTCCTACGAGCAGTACTTC; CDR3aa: CASNGRDSYEQYF
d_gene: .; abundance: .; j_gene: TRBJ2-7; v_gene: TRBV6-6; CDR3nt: TGTGCCAGCAGTTACTCTACAGACTACGAGCAGTACTTC; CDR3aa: CASSYSTDYEQYF
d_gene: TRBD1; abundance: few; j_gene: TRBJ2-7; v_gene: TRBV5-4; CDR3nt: TGTGCCAGCAGCCCTGACGGACAGGCTAGCTCCTACGAGCAGTACTTC; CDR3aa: CASSPDGQASSYEQYF
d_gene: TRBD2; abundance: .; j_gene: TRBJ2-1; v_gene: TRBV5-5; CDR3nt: TGTGCCAGCAGCTTCACTAGCGGGAGCTATGAGCAGTTCTTC; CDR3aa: CASSFTSGSYEQFF
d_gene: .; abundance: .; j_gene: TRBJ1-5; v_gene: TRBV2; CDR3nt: TGTGCAACCAACCTAGGGGCCGCTCAGCCCCAGCATTTT; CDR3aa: CATNLGAAQPQHF
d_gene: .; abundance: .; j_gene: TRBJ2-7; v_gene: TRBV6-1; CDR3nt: TGTGCCAGCAGTGCTAACAGGGTTTACGAGCAGTACTTC; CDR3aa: CASSANRVYEQYF
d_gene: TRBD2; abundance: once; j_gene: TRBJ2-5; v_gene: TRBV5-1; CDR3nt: TGCGCCAGCAGGTCCGGGACTAGCGGCGTAGAGACCCAGTACTTC; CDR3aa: CASRSGTSGVETQYF
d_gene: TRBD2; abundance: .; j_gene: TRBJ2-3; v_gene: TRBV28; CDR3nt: TGTGCCAGCAGTCGTCTAGCGGGAGCAGGCGATACGCAGTATTTT; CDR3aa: CASSRLAGAGDTQYF
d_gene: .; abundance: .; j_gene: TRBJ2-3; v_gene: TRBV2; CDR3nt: TGTGCCAGCAGCGAGAGGCAGTCCTCTAGCACAGATACGCAGTATTTT; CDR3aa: CASSERQSSSTDTQYF
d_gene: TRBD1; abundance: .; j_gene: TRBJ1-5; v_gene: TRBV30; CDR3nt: TGTGCCTGGGGACAGGGTTATAATCAGCCCCAGCATTTT; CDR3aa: CAWGQGYNQPQHF
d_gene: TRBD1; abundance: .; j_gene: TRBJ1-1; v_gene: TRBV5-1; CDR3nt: TGCGCCAGCAGCTTACAGGGGGCTCGGGGGAACACTGAAGCTTTCTTT; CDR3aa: CASSLQGARGNTEAFF
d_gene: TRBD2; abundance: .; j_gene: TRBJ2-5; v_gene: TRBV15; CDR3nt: TGTGCCACCAGCAGCGGGAGGAGGGAGAAGACCCAGTACTTC; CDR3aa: CATSSGRREKTQYF
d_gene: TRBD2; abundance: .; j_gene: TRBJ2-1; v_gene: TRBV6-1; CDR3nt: TGTGCCAGCAGTAAGCGGGAGTCAGGGTATGAGCAGTTCTTC; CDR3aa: CASSKRESGYEQFF
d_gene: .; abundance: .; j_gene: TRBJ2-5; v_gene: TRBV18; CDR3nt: TGTGCCAGCTCACCATTTACTGTCAACCCCCAAGAGACCCAGTACTTC; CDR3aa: CASSPFTVNPQETQYF
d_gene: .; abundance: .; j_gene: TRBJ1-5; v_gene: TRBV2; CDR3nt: TGTGCCAGCAGTCGGGGTGGCAATCAGCCCCAGCATTTT; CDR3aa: CASSRGGNQPQHF
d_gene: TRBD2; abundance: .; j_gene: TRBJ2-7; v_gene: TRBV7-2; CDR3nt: TGTGCCAGCAGCTTCAGCGGGAGTAGTACCGAGCAGTACTTC; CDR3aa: CASSFSGSSTEQYF
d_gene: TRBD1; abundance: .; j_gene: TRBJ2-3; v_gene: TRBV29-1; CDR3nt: TGCAGCGCCGACAGGGGGCAAGCAACAGATACGCAGTATTTT; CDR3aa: CSADRGQATDTQYF
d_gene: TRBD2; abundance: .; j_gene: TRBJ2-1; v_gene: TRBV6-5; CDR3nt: TGTGCCAGCAGGGTAGCGGGATCCCAATACAATGAGCAGTTCTTC; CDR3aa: CASRVAGSQYNEQFF
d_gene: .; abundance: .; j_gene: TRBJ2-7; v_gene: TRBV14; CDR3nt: TGTGCCAGCAGCCACCCGGGACACTACTACGAGCAGTACTTC; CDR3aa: CASSHPGHYYEQYF
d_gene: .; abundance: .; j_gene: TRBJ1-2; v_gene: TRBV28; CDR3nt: TGTGCCAGCATTCTAGGCGGGGGAGCTGAGATCTATGGCTACACCTTC; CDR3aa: CASILGGGAEIYGYTF
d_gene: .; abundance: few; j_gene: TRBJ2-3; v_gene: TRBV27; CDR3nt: TGTGCCAGCAGTCTCCTAGGAGATACGCAGTATTTT; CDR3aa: CASSLLGDTQYF
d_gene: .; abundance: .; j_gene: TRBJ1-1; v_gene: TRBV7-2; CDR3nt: TGTGCCAGCAGCTCCCTATCGAGGGGGGGGGAAGCTTTCTTT; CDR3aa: CASSSLSRGGEAFF
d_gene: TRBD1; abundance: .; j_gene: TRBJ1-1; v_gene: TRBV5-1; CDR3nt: TGCGCCAGCAGCTCCGGACAGGGGAACACTGAAGCTTTCTTT; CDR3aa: CASSSGQGNTEAFF
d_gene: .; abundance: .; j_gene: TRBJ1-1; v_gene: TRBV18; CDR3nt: TGTGCCAGCTCACGACCAAACGGGTTGGGCACTGAAGCTTTCTTT; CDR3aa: CASSRPNGLGTEAFF
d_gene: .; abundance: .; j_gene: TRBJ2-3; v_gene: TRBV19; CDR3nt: TGTGCCAGTAGTACTGGGAGGCCTAGCACAGATACGCAGTATTTT; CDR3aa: CASSTGRPSTDTQYF
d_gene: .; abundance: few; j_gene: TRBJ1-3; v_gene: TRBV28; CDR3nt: TGTGCCAGCAGTTTAATACCAGGGGTAGGAAACACCATATATTTT; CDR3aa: CASSLIPGVGNTIYF
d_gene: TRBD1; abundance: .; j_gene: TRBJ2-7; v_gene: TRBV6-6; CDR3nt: TGTGCCAGCAGGACACCAGGGGGATCCTACGAGCAGTACTTC; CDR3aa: CASRTPGGSYEQYF
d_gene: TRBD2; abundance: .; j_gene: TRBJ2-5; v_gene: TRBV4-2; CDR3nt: TGTGCCAGCAGCCAGGGTACTAGCGGGAGAGGCGAGACCCAGTACTTC; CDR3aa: CASSQGTSGRGETQYF
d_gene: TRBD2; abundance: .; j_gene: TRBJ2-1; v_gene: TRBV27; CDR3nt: TGTGCCAGCAGTACCCCTAGCGGGGGGAAGAATGAGCAGTTCTTC; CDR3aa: CASSTPSGGKNEQFF
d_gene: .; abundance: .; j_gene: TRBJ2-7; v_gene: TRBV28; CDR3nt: TGTGCCAGCAGTTCGACTCGATACGAGCAGTACTTC; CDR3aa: CASSSTRYEQYF
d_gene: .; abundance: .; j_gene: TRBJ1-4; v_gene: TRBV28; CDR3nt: TGTGCCAGCAGTTTAGTGGGCGCTAATGAAAAACTGTTTTTT; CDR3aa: CASSLVGANEKLFF
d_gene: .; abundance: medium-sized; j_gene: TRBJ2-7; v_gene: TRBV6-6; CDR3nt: TGTGCCAGCAGTTACTCGTCAGGGGCAGGGTACGAGCAGTACTTC; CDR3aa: CASSYSSGAGYEQYF
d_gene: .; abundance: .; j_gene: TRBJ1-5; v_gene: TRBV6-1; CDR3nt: TGTGCCAGCAGTGGATGGGGGGTTGCTCAGCCCCAGCATTTT; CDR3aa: CASSGWGVAQPQHF
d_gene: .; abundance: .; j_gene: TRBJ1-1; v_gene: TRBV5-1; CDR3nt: TGCGCCAGCAGCTTGGTGTCGGGAGATAGGGGTGAAGCTTTCTTT; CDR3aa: CASSLVSGDRGEAFF
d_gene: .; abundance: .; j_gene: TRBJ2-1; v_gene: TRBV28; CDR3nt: TGTGCCAGCAGGCCCCTAGTTACTTCCTACAATGAGCAGTTCTTC; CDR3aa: CASRPLVTSYNEQFF
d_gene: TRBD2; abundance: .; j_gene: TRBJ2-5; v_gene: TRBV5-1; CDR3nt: TGCGCCAGCAGCTCATACCTAGCGGCCCCCCAAGAGACCCAGTACTTC; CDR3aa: CASSSYLAAPQETQYF
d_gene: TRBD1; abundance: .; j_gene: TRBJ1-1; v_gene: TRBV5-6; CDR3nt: TGTGCCAGCAGAAACAGGGGGCAGGTCACTGAAGCTTTCTTT; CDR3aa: CASRNRGQVTEAFF
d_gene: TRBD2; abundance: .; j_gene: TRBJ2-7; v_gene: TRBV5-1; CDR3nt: TGCGCCAGCAGCTTGGTCGGGAGGGCTTACGAGCAGTACTTC; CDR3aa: CASSLVGRAYEQYF
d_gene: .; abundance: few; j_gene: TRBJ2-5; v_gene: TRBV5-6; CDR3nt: TGTGCCAGCAGCTTGGTTGCGGGGATGGGAGAGACCCAGTACTTC; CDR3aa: CASSLVAGMGETQYF
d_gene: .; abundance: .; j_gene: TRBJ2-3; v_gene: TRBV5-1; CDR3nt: TGCGCCAGCAGCTTACCATTGTCCGTCGGGGCAGATACGCAGTATTTT; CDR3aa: CASSLPLSVGADTQYF
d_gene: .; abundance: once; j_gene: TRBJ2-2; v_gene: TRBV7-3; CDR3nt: TGTGCCAGCAGCTCCGGACGGACAGCGAACACCGGGGAGCTGTTTTTT; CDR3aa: CASSSGRTANTGELFF
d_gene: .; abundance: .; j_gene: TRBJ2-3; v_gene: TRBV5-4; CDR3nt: TGTGCCAGCAGCTTGTCAAGGGGGAGCACAGATACGCAGTATTTT; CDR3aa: CASSLSRGSTDTQYF
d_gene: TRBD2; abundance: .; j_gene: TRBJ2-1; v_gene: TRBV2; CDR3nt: TGTGCCAGCGGGGCTGAGCGGGGCAATGAGCAGTTCTTC; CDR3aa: CASGAERGNEQFF
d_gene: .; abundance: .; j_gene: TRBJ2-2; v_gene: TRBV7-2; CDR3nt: TGTGCCAGCAGCTTTTTCGGTTCGGGAGGGGAGCTGTTTTTT; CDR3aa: CASSFFGSGGELFF
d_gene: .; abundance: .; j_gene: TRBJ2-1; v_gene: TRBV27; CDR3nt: TGTGCCAGCAGTATCGGGAGAGGGAGTGAGCAGTTCTTC; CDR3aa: CASSIGRGSEQFF
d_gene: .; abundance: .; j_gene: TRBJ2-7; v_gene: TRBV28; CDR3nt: TGTGCCAGCACCACATTAGGGGACGAGCAGTACTTC; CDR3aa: CASTTLGDEQYF
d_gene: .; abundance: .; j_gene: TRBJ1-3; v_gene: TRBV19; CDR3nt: TGTGCCAGTAGTGCCACACAGGGAAACACCATATATTTT; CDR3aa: CASSATQGNTIYF
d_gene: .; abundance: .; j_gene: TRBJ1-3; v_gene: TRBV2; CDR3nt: TGTGCCAGCAGTGAGCAGGGCGCTGGAAACACCATATATTTT; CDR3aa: CASSEQGAGNTIYF